This T cell receptor (beta chain) was profiled in a study of a mutant IDH1 vaccine in newly diagnosed glioma (dated by TCRdb to the early 2020s). General notes on the study: In the chemotherapy-containing groups, vaccination started alongside temozolomide cycles, whereas in patients who had radiotherapy alone it started 4-6 weeks after radiotherapy. Prior to enrollment, patients had been given standard therapy consisting of radiotherapy alone, temozolomide alone, or radiochemotherapy with temozolomide, with the combination given to most patients. The week-35 safety follow-up took place at visit V12, and the week-47 end of study took place at visit V13. Peripheral blood was drawn at six visits: V03 (baseline), V05, V07, V10, V12 and V13. Of the approximately 33 treated patients, roughly 60% were male and about 38% were female, and the mean age was approximately 41 years. Longitudinal TCRB deep sequencing was done for 25 treated patients, wherever samples were available for exploratory analyses. The paper's findings and limits, for the study overall: Selection of PBMC samples for TCRB deep sequencing was based on availability. Changes in the top peripheral T cell clonotypes picked up by TCRB sequencing did not appear to be linked to pseudoprogression. The authors stated that sample limitations prevented analyses of patient blood samples from being reproduced. Across multiple MHC alleles, vaccine-induced immune responses were seen in more than 80% of patients.

With respect to this clone: Its antigen is unknown. No quality values exist for individual bases; no much larger clone is one base distant.

The time point label, as the study defines it: week 47, end of study. Every vaccine dose consisted of 300 ug of a 20-mer mutant IDH1 peptide in Montanide, administered subcutaneously together with topical imiquimod. Patients were given eight vaccinations, in weeks 1, 3, 5, 7, 11, 15, 19 and 23, which matched visits V03 through V10. Newly diagnosed WHO grade 3 or 4 IDH1-mutant astrocytomas showing loss of nuclear ATRX were present in the donors. The samples were drawn from NOA16, a multicentre, single-arm, open-label phase I trial in Germany that tested a mutant IDH1 peptide vaccine in humans for the first time. The DNeasy Blood and Tissue Kit was used to extract genomic DNA from EDTA blood for TCRB sequencing. The library was built by means of the immunoSEQ multiplex PCR assay. Rearranged TCR beta chain sequences were amplified using the hsTCRB Kit according to the manufacturer's protocol. TCRB libraries were sequenced on an Illumina MiSeq. On the study's bioinformatics: Demultiplexing, trimming and gene mapping were performed with the kit vendor's proprietary platform. TCRdb stores this immuneACCESS table with in-frame sequences only. Part of the clones is absent; in the studies checked, under half of the shortfall reflects unresolved V genes, and no reason is known for the rest. V, J and clone size were drawn from that table, and D and trimming were deduced from the DNA. A total of around 40,000 clones appear in this sample, about 80% of them only once. Of the sample, around 20% is held by the ten largest clones.

Specimen: PBMCs, collected from a glioma patient whose treatment included an IDH1 peptide vaccine. The receptor was derived from a man younger than 35 with glioma. Some clones in this sample may be carry-over from other donors' samples.

CDR3 region: CSVERQRRGGYTF. The nucleotide sequence is TGCAGCGTTGAGCGGCAGCGGAGGGGTGGCTACACCTTC. The rearrangement combines TRBV29-1 with TRBJ1-2; TRBD1 is a weak D gene call, 5 bases matching. Deletion took 3 bases off V and 7 bases off J, with a span of 15 bases between the germline ends. As encoded in the germline V gene, CDR1 is SQVTM while CDR2 is ANQGSEA. Inclusive of the bounding cysteine and phenylalanine, the CDR3 is 13 residues long. Only the CDR3 part of the read is kept: 39 bases, read in frame from the first base.